One and the same sample provided the 20 T cell receptor beta chains below, sequenced in a study of blood T cell repertoires in COVID-19. The repertoire was sequenced with immunoSEQ multiplex PCR; TCRdb's copy has only in-frame clones and lacks some. The sample holds around 90,000 clones; approximately 86% are singletons and the top ten take 12%. The sample was peripheral blood. Receptors were obtained from a woman in her sixties or seventies with active or convalescent COVID-19.

This chain joins TRBV11-2 and TRBJ1-2, with D tentatively TRBD1 (5 bases). CDR3 size: 16 residues. The V and J ends lost 4 bases and 8 bases respectively, with 23 bases between them. Germline V gene lookup returns CDR1 SGHAT and CDR2 FQNNGV. DNA of the CDR3: TGTGCCAGCAGCTCCGTTCGGGCAGGGTTGTTAAGAGGCTACACCTTC. This sequence encodes CASSSVRAGLLRGYTF.

J is TRBJ1-1 and V is TRBV7-9, with 8 nucleotides matching TRBD1. The CDR3 is made up of 15 amino acids. The germline V gene has CDR1 SEHNR and CDR2 FQNEAQ (reference sequence). J gave up 5 bases and V 6 bases, and 11 bases lay outside the gene matches. The chain's CDR3 is CASRTQGVRETEAFF. The CDR3 coding sequence is TGTGCCAGCAGGACACAGGGGGTCCGGGAAACTGAAGCTTTCTTT.

The V gene is TRBV5-1, the J gene TRBJ2-1; 11 positions agree with TRBD1. This CDR3 contains 15 residues. Germline trimming cut 5 bases from V and 5 bases from J; bases unmatched to any gene: 6. Germline values: CDR1 SGHRS, CDR2 YFSETQ. The CDR3 protein is CASRRSGQGDNEQFF. The CDR3 DNA sequence: TGCGCCAGCAGGAGATCGGGACAGGGGGACAATGAGCAGTTCTTC. Drawing the rest from reference TRBV5-1 and TRBJ2-1, the complete variable domain is KAGVTQTPRYLIKTRGQQVTLSCSPISGHRSVSWYQQTPGQGLQFLFEYFSETQRNKGNFPGRFSGRQFSNSRSEMNVSTLELGDSALYLCASRRSGQGDNEQFFGPGTRLTVL.

This clone was detected only once. The chain uses TRBV27 and TRBJ1-5, with D possibly TRBD1 on 5 matching bases. Germline lookup yields CDR1 MNHEY and CDR2 SMNVEV (reference sequence). The CDR3 sequence is 15 residues long. V lost 7 bases to trimming and J lost 7 bases, with 20 bases between them. The CDR3 loop is CASTSMGGTGQPQHF. In DNA, the CDR3 is TGTGCCAGCACCTCAATGGGGGGAACGGGGCAGCCCCAGCATTTT.

The V and J genes are TRBV5-1 and TRBJ1-6; D remains ambiguous. The ends were cut back, 0 bases at V and 10 bases at J, with 11 bases in the middle. The germline V gene has CDR1 SGHRS and CDR2 YFSETQ. The CDR3 covers 14 residues. CDR3 nucleotide sequence: TGCGCCAGCAGCTTGGGGCAGGCCGCATCACCCCTCCACTTT. Residues: CASSLGQAASPLHF.

V and J are TRBV28 and TRBJ2-7, with a weak D call TRBD2 (5 bases). The CDR3 runs 12 residues. The V end was cut by 11 bases, the J end by 5 bases, with 16 bases between. From germline, CDR1 is MDHEN and CDR2 SYDVKM. CDR3 nucleotide sequence: TGTGCCTCCCTCCGGGATCCGAACGAGCAGTACTTC. As protein: CASLRDPNEQYF.

The genes are TRBV29-1 and TRBJ2-3, with D possibly being TRBD2 (5 bases). The germline CDR1 and CDR2 sequences are SQVTM and ANQGSEA. CDR3 length: 14 residues. Trimming pared 3 bases from V and 2 bases from J, leaving 12 bases between. CDR3 in amino acids: CSVDLAQPTDTQYF. For the CDR3, the DNA is TGCAGCGTTGATCTAGCCCAACCCACAGATACGCAGTATTTT.

The chain joins TRBV6-5 to TRBJ2-7; 9 positions agree with TRBD1. The V gene end was trimmed by 8 bases and the J gene end by 5 bases; junction bases not matched to a gene: 10. The CDR3 spans 14 residues. The germline V gene encodes CDR1 MNHEY and CDR2 SVGAGI. In nucleotides, the CDR3 is TGTGCCAGCGGACCGGGACAGGGCTTCAACGAGCAGTACTTC. Encoded protein: CASGPGQGFNEQYF.

A few counts support this clone. The chain employs TRBV6-5 and TRBJ2-2; D is unresolved. V was clipped by 7 bases and J by 7 bases, with 13 bases between them. The CDR3 has 13 amino acids. Germline V gene data show CDR1 as MNHEY and CDR2 as SVGAGI. CDR3 loop: CASTPYGGGELFF. The CDR3 region has the DNA TGTGCCAGCACCCCTTACGGTGGCGGGGAGCTGTTTTTT.

V gene TRBV18 combines with J gene TRBJ1-6, with D hard to call. Trimming cost V 1 base and J 0 bases, with 13 bases left between them. Germline V gives CDR1 KGHSH, CDR2 LQKENI. CDR3 length: 18 residues. Written as DNA, the CDR3 is TGTGCCAGCTCACCACTCTTCTATCCGGGCTCCTATAATTCACCCCTCCACTTT. Translated, it gives CASSPLFYPGSYNSPLHF.

The J gene is TRBJ1-5, the V gene TRBV6-5; D not certain. Germline V gene data show CDR1 as MNHEY and CDR2 as SVGAGI. The CDR3 is 12 residues long. Trimming stripped 7 bases from V and 4 bases from J, with 8 bases between. The CDR3 sequence is CASNFPNQPQHF. The DNA for the CDR3 is TGTGCCAGCAACTTCCCAAATCAGCCCCAGCATTTT.

For the CDR3, the DNA is TGTGCCAGCAGTCAACAGGGGCCGGGGACGCAGTATTTT. Amino acid sequence: CASSQQGPGTQYF. The chain joins TRBV7-2 to TRBJ2-3, with 7 bases fitting TRBD1. V shed 6 bases, J shed 9 bases, and the junction held 9 bases outside the gene matches. In germline, CDR1 is SGHTA, CDR2 FQGNSA. This CDR3 region has 13 residues. The full variable domain, rest sourced from reference TRBV7-2 and TRBJ2-3, is GAGVSQSPSNKVTEKGKDVELRCDPISGHTALYWYRQSLGQGLEFLIYFQGNSAPDKSGLPSDRFSAERTGGSVSTLTIQRTQQEDSAVYLCASSQQGPGTQYFGPGTRLTVL.

The CDR3 reads CASSIRGGRGSNQPQHF. For the CDR3, the DNA is TGTGCCAGTAGTATTCGGGGGGGCAGGGGTAGTAATCAGCCCCAGCATTTT. The chain carries TRBV19 and TRBJ1-5; a weak D match, TRBD1 (6 bases). The germline CDR1 and CDR2 sequences are LNHDA and SQIVND (reference sequence). This CDR3 has 17 amino acids. Trimming removed 3 bases at V and 4 bases at J, with 19 bases between.

The J gene is TRBJ2-3, the V gene TRBV5-1; 7 bases are shared with TRBD2. CDR3 size: 14 residues. CDR1 is SGHRS and CDR2 is YFSETQ in the germline V gene. J was trimmed by 1 base and V by 4 bases; bases with no gene match: 3. The DNA for the CDR3 is TGCGCCAGCAGCACCCGGGGGGGCACAGATACGCAGTATTTT. This translates into CASSTRGGTDTQYF.

This chain uses TRBV24-1 with TRBJ1-2, with D perhaps matching TRBD1 (5 bases). This CDR3 has 14 residues. V lost 5 bases to trimming and J lost 0 bases, with 9 bases between them. Per germline, CDR1 KGHDR and CDR2 SFDVKD. This CDR3 is CATSAAGSNYGYTF. DNA of the CDR3: TGTGCCACCAGTGCGGCAGGGTCTAACTATGGCTACACCTTC.

The chain recombines TRBV3-1 (or the pseudogene TRBV3-2) with TRBJ2-5; D is unresolved. The CDR3 sequence is 14 residues long. The germline V gene encodes CDR1 LGHDT and CDR2 YNNKEL (reference sequence). The V and J ends lost 5 bases and 1 base respectively, with 11 bases between them. CDR3 nucleotides: TGTGCCAGCAGCGTCCGGCTAGGCCAAGAGACCCAGTACTTC. The encoded protein is CASSVRLGQETQYF.

This chain joins TRBV24-1 and TRBJ2-3, with 7 bases lining up with TRBD1. The CDR3 covers 13 residues. V lost 2 bases and J lost 11; bases outside the gene matches: 6. Germline CDR1 KGHDR, CDR2 SFDVKD. CDR3 region: CATSDSNRGMQYF. As DNA, the CDR3 is TGTGCCACCAGTGATTCGAACAGGGGTATGCAGTATTTT.

This CDR3 reads CASSYGRDSYEQYF. The DNA for the CDR3 is TGTGCCAGCAGTTACGGCAGGGACTCCTACGAGCAGTACTTC. The chain links TRBV6-6 to TRBJ2-7; D is perhaps TRBD1 (5 bases). Germline CDR1 MNHNY, CDR2 SVGAGI (reference sequence). The V end was cut by 2 bases, the J end by 0 bases, with 8 bases between. The length of the CDR3 is 14 residues.

The V gene is TRBV7-6, the J gene TRBJ2-7, with 8 positions matching TRBD1. The V gene end was trimmed by 3 bases and the J gene end by 4 bases; junction bases not matched to a gene: 8. The germline V gene encodes CDR1 SGHVS and CDR2 FNYEAQ. This CDR3 has 15 residues. CDR3 residues: CASSFTSGQGYEQYF. In DNA, the CDR3 is TGTGCCAGCAGCTTTACTTCAGGACAGGGATACGAGCAGTACTTC.

This chain links TRBV7-8 with TRBJ2-5; the match to TRBD2 covers 12 bases. CDR3 size: 17 residues. The V segment lost 3 bases and the J segment 4 bases; nucleotides outside the gene matches: 9. Germline V gene lookup returns CDR1 SGHVS and CDR2 FQNEAQ. In nucleotides, the CDR3 is TGTGCCAGCAGCTTTTCAACTCCTAGCGGGGGGGGAGAGACCCAGTACTTC. This codes for CASSFSTPSGGGETQYF.